This T cell receptor beta chain was captured in a study of shared T cell receptors in the human thymus. This table comes from immunoSEQ multiplex PCR, and its TCRdb copy is limited to in-frame clones, with some not included. This sample yields about 730,000 clones, of which approximately 83% are seen a single time; 0.0095% to 0.013% belongs to the top ten. The CDR3 runs to 16 residues. J lost 8 bases, V lost 4 bases, and 13 bases had no gene match. Germline loops: CDR1 LNHDA, CDR2 SQIVND (reference sequence). A further study also used this sample, focusing on human thymus T cells. Per that paper: Donor material was obtained from healthy Finnish infants undergoing corrective surgery for congenital heart defects. The thymus was resected at corrective cardiac surgery. V and J genes seemed to be used with bias in thymic and blood repertoires. Among unrelated individuals, related research reported thymic repertoires that overlapped highly.

The gene calls are TRBV19 and TRBJ1-2; 10 bases map to TRBD1. Sequenced material: thymocytes. This TCR derives from a girl under three years old with a congenital heart defect. CDR3 DNA: TGTGCCAGTAGTACCCCTCTCCGACAGGGGGCGACGGGCTACACCTTC. As protein: CASSTPLRQGATGYTF.